This T cell receptor (beta chain) was profiled in a study of OX40 agonist ivuxolimab in advanced cancers. Regarding this clone: Its antigen remains unknown.

Overall study results and limits: Clonal expansion was among the lowest in partial responders at 0.1-3.0 mg/kg, especially CD8+.

Sequenced by immunoSEQ multiplex PCR; TCRdb stores in-frame clones only, minus some. The repertoire has 40,000 to 65,000 clones, nearly 90% of them found once; the top ten carry around 1.5%. The CDR3 has 17 residues. CDR1 is SGHTA and CDR2 is FQGNSA in the germline V gene. Trimming at V came to 5 bases and at J to 2 bases, leaving 13 bases not matched to a gene. This TCR derives from an adult with an advanced solid tumor such as melanoma, head and neck, liver or kidney cancer. V and J are TRBV7-2 and TRBJ2-5; 8 nucleotides agree with TRBD2. Material: CD4+ or CD8+ T cells sorted from blood, obtained in a trial of the OX40 agonist ivuxolimab. DNA of the CDR3: TGTGCCAGCAGCCCCGGAGGGGCACTAGCGGCACAAGAGACCCAGTACTTC. Translation: CASSPGGALAAQETQYF.